This entry lists 19 T cell receptor beta chains sequenced from one sample in a study of blood T cell repertoires in COVID-19. Repertoires were generated with immunoSEQ multiplex PCR, while TCRdb's copy carries only in-frame clones and drops some. This table has under 300,000 clones, more than 70% appearing once. Sequenced sample: peripheral blood. These TCRs come from a woman between 40 and 50 years old who had recovered from COVID-19.

This clone was recorded only once. The V call is TRBV28, the J call TRBJ2-4, with a weak D call TRBD2 (7 bases). V lost 0 bases to trimming and J lost 3 bases, with 12 bases between them. Germline CDR1 and CDR2: MDHEN and SYDVKM. The CDR3 is 16 amino acids. The CDR3 spells CASSLWRGGGKNIQYF. The CDR3 region has the DNA TGTGCCAGCAGTTTATGGAGGGGAGGGGGCAAAAACATTCAGTACTTC. The whole variable domain, remainder taken from reference TRBV28 and TRBJ2-4, is DVKVTQSSRYLVKRTGEKVFLECVQDMDHENMFWYRQDPGLGLRLIYFSYDVKMKEKGDIPEGYSVSREKKERFSLILESASTNQTSMYLCASSLWRGGGKNIQYFGAGTRLSVL.

The chain recombines TRBV11-3 with TRBJ2-2, with 9 bases identical to TRBD2. Per germline, CDR1 SGHNT and CDR2 YENEEA. With V trimmed by 5 bases and J by 4 bases, 5 bases remained unmatched. The length of the CDR3 is 15 residues. The CDR3 DNA sequence: TGTGCCAGCAGCCCCGCGGGAGGGCGCACCGGGGAGCTGTTTTTT. It specifies CASSPAGGRTGELFF.

The gene calls are TRBV29-1 and TRBJ1-2; D might be TRBD1 (6 bases). The CDR3 has 13 residues. In germline, CDR1 is SQVTM, CDR2 ANQGSEA. V was cut by 7 bases and J by 8 bases, with 20 bases left in between. For the CDR3, the DNA is TGCAGCGCCCCGGCGCAGGGGCTTCGGGGCTACACCTTC. Translation gives CSAPAQGLRGYTF.

The chain uses TRBV5-4 and TRBJ1-1; D is unclear. Germline values: CDR1 SGHNT, CDR2 YYREEE (reference sequence). V shed 0 bases and J shed 8 bases, with 11 bases lying between them. The CDR3 is 13 amino acids. This CDR3 is CASSLVGRPEAFF. Written as DNA, the CDR3 is TGTGCCAGCAGCTTGGTCGGGAGACCAGAAGCTTTCTTT.

The chain is built from TRBV7-6 and TRBJ2-7; a weak D match, TRBD2 (6 bases). Germline CDR1 is SGHVS and CDR2 is FNYEAQ. The CDR3 is 15 residues long. The germline V and J ends were trimmed by 5 bases and 3 bases, with 17 bases remaining between them. For the CDR3, the DNA is TGTGCCAGCAGCCCCCGCCCGGGAGCCCACTACGAGCAGTACGTC. It yields the protein CASSPRPGAHYEQYV.

The V call is TRBV11-3, the J call TRBJ2-3; D not resolved. V was clipped by 4 bases and J by 0 bases, with 11 bases between them. The CDR3 runs to 15 residues. Germline CDR1 is SGHNT and CDR2 is YENEEA. The CDR3 loop reads CASSSPRPSTDTQYF. DNA for the CDR3: TGTGCCAGCAGCTCCCCGAGGCCGAGCACAGATACGCAGTATTTT.

This clone was seen more than once but under ten times. The chain employs TRBV5-4 and TRBJ1-1, with 7 bases identical to TRBD1. The CDR3 is made up of 14 amino acids. The J segment lost 3 bases and the V segment lost 4 bases, leaving 6 bases of the junction unmatched. CDR1 and CDR2 from the germline V gene are SGHNT and YYREEE (reference sequence). Here the CDR3 reads CASSTGQRDTEAFF. The CDR3 nucleotides read TGTGCCAGCAGCACGGGACAGCGGGACACTGAAGCTTTCTTT.

The V gene is TRBV6-2 or TRBV6-3, the J gene TRBJ1-5; 9 bases are a match to TRBD1. Germline V gene sequence: CDR1 MNHEY, CDR2 SVGEGT. V lost 5 bases to trimming and J lost 6 bases; unmatched junction nucleotides: 8. CDR3 size: 15 residues. The CDR3 is CASSTLQGAAQPQHF. The DNA for the CDR3 is TGTGCCAGCAGTACCTTACAGGGGGCCGCTCAGCCCCAGCATTTT.

The chain carries TRBV5-1 and TRBJ2-7, with 13 bases aligning to TRBD2. V shed 3 bases and J 1 base; nucleotides not matched to a gene: 10. This CDR3 contains 18 residues. Germline values: CDR1 SGHRS, CDR2 YFSETQ. The CDR3 coding sequence is TGCGCCAGCAGCTCCGGGACTAGCGGGGACCCAAGGTCCTACGAGCAGTACGTC. It codes for CASSSGTSGDPRSYEQYV.

This chain links TRBV3-1 (or the pseudogene TRBV3-2) with TRBJ1-2, with unresolved D. Germline values: CDR1 LGHDT, CDR2 YNNKEL (reference sequence). The CDR3 runs to 13 residues. The V end lost 4 bases, the J end lost 3 bases, and 9 bases lay between the germline ends. The CDR3 DNA sequence: TGTGCCAGCAGCCTCGCGGTTGACTATGGCTACACCTTC. It is translated as CASSLAVDYGYTF.

V and J are TRBV11-3 and TRBJ1-2; perhaps TRBD1 as D (6 bases). The CDR3 has 17 amino acids. The germline gives CDR1 SGHNT, CDR2 YENEEA. V lost 5 bases and J 4 bases, leaving 23 bases between the germline ends. The CDR3 bases are TGTGCCAGCAGCCATCGGGGGGGCCAAACCCCCACCTATGGCTACACCTTC. It specifies CASSHRGGQTPTYGYTF.

The rearrangement uses TRBV6-1 and TRBJ2-1; 8 nucleotides line up with TRBD2. The CDR3 spans 18 residues. After removal of 4 bases from V and 0 bases from J, the junction contained 11 bases not matched to a gene. Germline assignment: CDR1 MNHNS and CDR2 SASEGT. CDR3 residues: CASSGPGREEDSYNEQFF. The CDR3 nucleotides read TGTGCCAGCAGTGGCCCCGGGCGGGAGGAGGACTCCTACAATGAGCAGTTCTTC.

The rearrangement links TRBV5-1 to TRBJ2-5; possible D gene TRBD2, 5 bases. Germline assignment: CDR1 SGHRS and CDR2 YFSETQ. This CDR3 is 14 amino acids long. With 3 bases removed from V and 5 bases from J, the gap between germline ends came to 14 bases. CDR3 in DNA: TGCGCCAGCAGCTCGCGGACTTCGGGGGAGACCCAGTACTTC. Translation: CASSSRTSGETQYF.

This rearrangement joins TRBV7-2 to TRBJ2-7; D possibly corresponds to TRBD2 (5 bases). The CDR3 covers 15 residues. The germline V gene encodes CDR1 SGHTA and CDR2 FQGNSA. Trimming shortened V by 1 base and J by 6 bases, and 16 bases separated the two germline ends. Here the CDR3 DNA reads TGTGCCAGCAGCTTAGGTGTCGCCCTAGCTGGCGAGCAGTACTTC. This translates into CASSLGVALAGEQYF. Full variable domain (rest looked up from reference TRBV7-2 and TRBJ2-7): GAGVSQSPSNKVTEKGKDVELRCDPISGHTALYWYRQSLGQGLEFLIYFQGNSAPDKSGLPSDRFSAERTGGSVSTLTIQRTQQEDSAVYLCASSLGVALAGEQYFGPGTRLTVT.

Here the CDR3 reads CASSIATGTGRSYTF. DNA of the CDR3: TGTGCCAGTAGTATAGCTACAGGGACAGGGAGGAGCTACACCTTC. The V gene is TRBV19, the J gene TRBJ1-2, with 9 bases that match TRBD1. Germline assignment: CDR1 LNHDA and CDR2 SQIVND (reference sequence). The J segment lost 9 bases and the V segment lost 1 base, leaving 9 bases of the junction unmatched. The CDR3 spans 15 residues.

The V call is TRBV5-6, the J call TRBJ1-6; D ambiguous. The V end lost 0 bases, the J end lost 10 bases, and 8 bases lay between the germline ends. Looked up from germline, CDR1 is SGHDT and CDR2 is YYEEEE. The CDR3 extends over 13 amino acids. The CDR3 region has the DNA TGTGCCAGCAGCTTGGGGGGAGGCTCACCCCTCCACTTT. Translation gives CASSLGGGSPLHF.

The genes are TRBV18 and TRBJ1-2; D uncertain. The CDR3 covers 15 residues. Germline V gives CDR1 KGHSH, CDR2 LQKENI. V was cut by 1 base and J by 3 bases, with 12 bases left in between. The CDR3 region is CASSPRLGRDYGYTF. The CDR3 coding sequence is TGTGCCAGCTCACCACGGTTGGGTCGGGACTATGGCTACACCTTC.

The CDR3 here is CASSSRPASGYEQYF. For the CDR3, the DNA is TGTGCCAGCAGCTCCCGGCCCGCTAGCGGCTACGAGCAGTACTTC. This sequence joins TRBV3-1 (or the pseudogene TRBV3-2) and TRBJ2-7; 7 bases align to TRBD2. Germline assignment: CDR1 LGHDT and CDR2 YNNKEL (reference sequence). The CDR3 is made up of 15 amino acids. Trimming took 5 bases from V and 3 from J; bases not matched to a gene: 10.

The chain recombines TRBV7-2 with TRBJ1-1; a possible D gene is TRBD1 (6 bases). This CDR3 is built from 13 residues. Germline V gene lookup returns CDR1 SGHTA and CDR2 FQGNSA. V lost 5 bases, J lost 6 bases, and 13 bases lay in between. The CDR3 bases are TGTGCCAGCAGCCAGGGGAGGGGGGCTGAAGCTTTCTTT. Translation: CASSQGRGAEAFF. The variable domain in full, with the rest retrieved from reference TRBV7-2 and TRBJ1-1, is GAGVSQSPSNKVTEKGKDVELRCDPISGHTALYWYRQSLGQGLEFLIYFQGNSAPDKSGLPSDRFSAERTGGSVSTLTIQRTQQEDSAVYLCASSQGRGAEAFFGQGTRLTVV.